One sample yielded the 4 T cell receptor beta chains listed below, sequenced in a study of hypomethylating agent response in myelodysplastic syndrome (dated by TCRdb to the early 2020s). Libraries were built with the immunoSEQ multiplex PCR assay. TCRdb re-hosts the immuneACCESS table, in-frame sequences only. Its copies lack some clones; in the studies checked, an unresolved V gene accounts for under half of them, and the cause for the rest is not known. The sample contains approximately 3,300 clones, roughly 84% of them found a single time. Together, the top ten hold approximately 19% of the sample. This specimen consisted of bone marrow, obtained before or after starting hypomethylating agent treatment for myelodysplastic syndrome (not recorded which). The receptors here all came from a human donor with myelodysplastic syndrome.

The chain links TRBV19 to TRBJ2-1, with D perhaps matching TRBD2 (6 bases). Trimming stripped 7 bases from V and 9 bases from J, with 19 bases between. CDR1 and CDR2 (germline): LNHDA, SQIVND (reference sequence). This CDR3 contains 14 residues. The CDR3 spells CASKGLTGESEQFF. The CDR3 DNA sequence: TGTGCCAGTAAGGGACTTACCGGCGAGAGTGAGCAGTTCTTC.

The chain recombines TRBV6-1 with TRBJ1-3; 10 bases fit TRBD1. The V gene end was trimmed by 6 bases and the J gene end by 7 bases; junction bases not matched to a gene: 9. The CDR3 sequence is 15 residues long. Germline values: CDR1 MNHNS, CDR2 SASEGT. The CDR3 DNA reads TGTGCCAGCAGGAGAGAGGGGGACAGGGGCAACACCATATATTTT. Amino acids: CASRREGDRGNTIYF.

The rearrangement links TRBV7-2 to TRBJ2-7; 8 bases fit TRBD2. This CDR3 region has 15 residues. Per germline, CDR1 SGHTA and CDR2 FQGNSA. V was pared by 2 bases and J by 6 bases, with 9 bases of the junction left unmatched. DNA of the CDR3: TGTGCCAGCAGCTTAAGGCGGGAGGAGGGGTCCGAGCAGTACTTC. Translation: CASSLRREEGSEQYF.

The chain carries TRBV21-1 and TRBJ2-7; no DNA check was done on the table's D call, TRBD1. TRBV21-1 is an annotated pseudogene. CDR3 length: 14 amino acids. DNA of the CDR3: TGTGCCATACCCACGGGACAGGGACTTGGCGAGCAGTACTTC. This encodes CAIPTGQGLGEQYF.